The 8 T cell receptor beta chains listed next were all sequenced from one sample in a study of shared clonotypes between healthy human individuals. CD45RO-negative cells were positively selected for CCR7, leaving out terminally differentiated effector memory CD45RA+ cells. Method: immunoSEQ multiplex PCR; TCRdb's copy keeps in-frame clones and lacks some. The table has roughly 1,800,000 clones, roughly 94% seen once. Sequenced input: naive CD8+ T cells sorted from blood. The receptor source for this set is a man between 18 and 35 years old in good health.

This rearrangement joins TRBV19 to TRBJ2-1, with D tentatively TRBD2 (7 bases). The V gene's germline CDR1 is LNHDA and CDR2 SQIVND (reference sequence). Trimming removed 0 bases at V and 8 bases at J, with 17 bases between. This CDR3 contains 16 residues. CDR3 region: CASSIELLAPGDEQFF. CDR3 nucleotides: TGTGCCAGTAGTATAGAACTACTAGCGCCAGGGGATGAGCAGTTCTTC.

The V call is TRBV6-1, the J call TRBJ1-2; unclear D gene. V lost 4 bases and J lost 2, with 11 bases in between. This CDR3 has 14 amino acids. The V gene's germline CDR1 is MNHNS and CDR2 SASEGT. CDR3 residues: CASSAEVLNYGYTF. In DNA form, the CDR3 reads TGTGCCAGCAGTGCGGAGGTTTTAAACTATGGCTACACCTTC.

This clone appeared a single time. Other DNA sequences within the sample encode an identical CDR3. The chain links TRBV28 to TRBJ2-3; 10 nucleotides line up with TRBD1. This CDR3 is 14 amino acids long. Trimming at V came to 7 bases and at J to 4 bases, leaving 5 bases not matched to a gene. Per the germline V gene, CDR1 is MDHEN and CDR2 is SYDVKM. CDR3 in amino acids: CASTLTGGADTQYF. The CDR3 DNA is TGTGCCAGCACCCTGACAGGGGGCGCAGATACGCAGTATTTT. The whole variable domain, remainder taken from reference TRBV28 and TRBJ2-3, is DVKVTQSSRYLVKRTGEKVFLECVQDMDHENMFWYRQDPGLGLRLIYFSYDVKMKEKGDIPEGYSVSREKKERFSLILESASTNQTSMYLCASTLTGGADTQYFGPGTRLTVL.

The J gene is TRBJ2-7, the V gene TRBV27, with D hard to call. The germline V gene encodes CDR1 MNHEY and CDR2 SMNVEV (reference sequence). Trimming took off 5 bases at V and 4 bases at J, with 6 bases between the two ends. CDR3 size: 11 residues. The CDR3 nucleotides are TGTGCCAGCAGTGTCATTTACGAGCAGTACTTC. Encoded protein: CASSVIYEQYF.

The genes are TRBV27 and TRBJ1-5; possibly TRBD1 for D (6 bases). Germline assignment: CDR1 MNHEY and CDR2 SMNVEV (reference sequence). The CDR3 loop spans 15 amino acids. V lost 2 bases and J 2 bases, leaving 10 bases between the germline ends. CDR3 loop: CASSLVSGGNQPQHF. The CDR3 nucleotides read TGTGCCAGCAGTTTAGTTTCAGGGGGCAATCAGCCCCAGCATTTT.

Only one count was recorded for this clone. The rearrangement joins TRBV7-9 to TRBJ2-1; TRBD2 is a possible D gene (6 bases). Germline values: CDR1 SEHNR, CDR2 FQNEAQ (reference sequence). V lost 6 bases to trimming and J lost 7 bases, with 22 bases between them. The CDR3 has 16 amino acids. CDR3 DNA: TGTGCCAGCAGGTCAGGGACTGGCGGTGGGGGAAATGAGCAGTTCTTC. Its protein is CASRSGTGGGGNEQFF.

The rearrangement joins TRBV7-2 to TRBJ2-7; D may match TRBD1 or TRBD2 (6 bases each). In germline, CDR1 is SGHTA, CDR2 FQGNSA. V was cut by 1 base and J by 3 bases, with 19 bases left in between. The length of the CDR3 is 17 residues. The CDR3 coding sequence is TGTGCCAGCAGCTTAGAAGGGGGGTGGCTAGACAACTACGAGCAGTACTTC. Protein: CASSLEGGWLDNYEQYF. Full variable domain (missing parts from reference TRBV7-2 and TRBJ2-7): GAGVSQSPSNKVTEKGKDVELRCDPISGHTALYWYRQSLGQGLEFLIYFQGNSAPDKSGLPSDRFSAERTGGSVSTLTIQRTQQEDSAVYLCASSLEGGWLDNYEQYFGPGTRLTVT.

The V and J genes are TRBV10-1 and TRBJ2-3; TRBD2 matches at 12 bases. Germline V lookup: CDR1 WNHNN, CDR2 SYGVQD (reference sequence). With V trimmed by 6 bases and J by 4 bases, 23 bases remained unmatched. The CDR3 covers 21 residues. The CDR3 coding sequence is TGCGCCAGCAGCTCAGAGGCCGGGACTAGCGGGCTCGCGGGGTTCGCAGATACGCAGTATTTT. Protein sequence: CASSSEAGTSGLAGFADTQYF.